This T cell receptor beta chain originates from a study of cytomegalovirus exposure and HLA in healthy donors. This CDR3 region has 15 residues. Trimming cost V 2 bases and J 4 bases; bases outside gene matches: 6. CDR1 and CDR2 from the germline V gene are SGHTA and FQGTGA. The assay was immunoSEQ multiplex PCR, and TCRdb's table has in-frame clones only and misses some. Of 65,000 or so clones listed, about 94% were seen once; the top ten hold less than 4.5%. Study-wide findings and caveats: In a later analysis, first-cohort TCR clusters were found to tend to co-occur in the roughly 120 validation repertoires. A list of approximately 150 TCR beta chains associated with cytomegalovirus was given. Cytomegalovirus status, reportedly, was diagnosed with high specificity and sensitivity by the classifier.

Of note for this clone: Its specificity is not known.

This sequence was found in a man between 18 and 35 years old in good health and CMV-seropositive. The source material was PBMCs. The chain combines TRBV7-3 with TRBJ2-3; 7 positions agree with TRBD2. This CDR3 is CASSLYGGIADTQYF. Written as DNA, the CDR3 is TGTGCCAGCAGCTTATACGGGGGGATCGCAGATACGCAGTATTTT.